What follows is one T cell receptor beta chain and its context. Produced via immunoSEQ multiplex PCR; TCRdb's table is partial and in-frame only. The sample consists of approximately 100,000 clones, 90% of them appearing once. The ends were cut back, 4 bases at V and 6 bases at J, with 19 bases in the middle. The germline V gene encodes CDR1 SGDLS and CDR2 YYNGEE. The CDR3 runs 15 residues. These data originate in a study of T cell responses to AZD1222 COVID-19 vaccine. This chain joins TRBV9 and TRBJ1-2; D unclear. This receptor was taken from an adult in good health. Specimen: peripheral blood, collected on day 0 of AZD1222 vaccination. The CDR3 sequence: CASSPKPRFANGYTF. CDR3 nucleotide sequence: TGTGCCAGCAGCCCCAAACCGAGGTTTGCAAATGGCTACACCTTC.